One and the same sample provided the 8 T cell receptor beta chains below, sequenced in a study of shared clonotypes between healthy human individuals. Profiled with immunoSEQ multiplex PCR; TCRdb holds only in-frame clones, not every one. The sample includes 2 million to 2.5 million clones, about 94% of them seen just once. The sample was naive CD4+ T cells sorted from blood. Subset denoted: CD45RA+ positively selected. The origin of the receptors is a man between 18 and 35 years old in good health.

This chain links TRBV6-5 with TRBJ2-7; 9 positions agree with TRBD2. CDR3 length: 12 residues. Germline V gene data show CDR1 as MNHEY and CDR2 as SVGAGI. J lost 6 bases, V lost 6 bases, and 3 bases had no gene match. This CDR3 reads CASSQAGGEQYF. Here the CDR3 DNA reads TGTGCCAGCAGCCAAGCGGGAGGCGAGCAGTACTTC.

This clone has a single count. The DNA of the CDR3 is TGTGCCAGCAGTTCACGGGAGGGGGAGTTCTTC. It is translated as CASSSREGEFF. The gene calls are TRBV6-6 and TRBJ2-1; 8 positions match TRBD2. CDR1 is MNHNY, CDR2 SVGAGI, per germline (reference sequence). Trimming cost V 4 bases and J 14 bases; bases outside gene matches: 4. The CDR3 length is 11 residues.

This clone was observed once. V gene TRBV6-1 combines with J gene TRBJ1-2; 7 bases align to TRBD1. The germline gives CDR1 MNHNS, CDR2 SASEGT. V was pared by 2 bases and J by 6 bases, with 9 bases of the junction left unmatched. This CDR3 has 15 amino acids. For the CDR3, the DNA is TGTGCCAGCAGTGAAATGCTACAGGGGACCCATGGCTACACCTTC. As protein: CASSEMLQGTHGYTF.

The chain has TRBV5-1 and TRBJ1-2; no definite D call. Trimming cost V 5 bases and J 2 bases, with 4 bases left between them. CDR1 SGHRS and CDR2 YFSETQ come from the germline V gene. CDR3 length equals 11 residues. The CDR3 spells CASSNNYGYTF. CDR3 DNA: TGCGCCAGCAGTAACAACTATGGCTACACCTTC. Variable domain in full (rest from reference TRBV5-1 and TRBJ1-2): KAGVTQTPRYLIKTRGQQVTLSCSPISGHRSVSWYQQTPGQGLQFLFEYFSETQRNKGNFPGRFSGRQFSNSRSEMNVSTLELGDSALYLCASSNNYGYTFGSGTRLTVV.

V gene TRBV5-6 combines with J gene TRBJ1-6, with 7 bases lining up with TRBD1. Trimming cost V 3 bases and J 10 bases; bases outside gene matches: 19. This CDR3 has 18 residues. The germline V gene has CDR1 SGHDT and CDR2 YYEEEE. DNA of the CDR3: TGTGCCAGCAGCTGGGGCCGGTATGACAGGGAGCTACAATCACCCCTCCACTTT. Protein product: CASSWGRYDRELQSPLHF.

V is TRBV4-1 and J is TRBJ2-3, with D tentatively TRBD1 (6 bases). The germline V and J ends were trimmed by 1 base and 1 base, with 12 bases remaining between them. The germline V gene encodes CDR1 MGHRA and CDR2 YSYEKL. The CDR3 consists of 16 residues. The CDR3 is CASSQAAGEGTDTQYF. Here the CDR3 DNA reads TGCGCCAGCAGCCAAGCTGCAGGGGAAGGCACAGATACGCAGTATTTT.

This clone came up once. The gene calls are TRBV5-1 and TRBJ2-5; D could derive from TRBD1 or TRBD2 (6 bases each). Trimming took 0 bases from V and 5 from J, leaving 20 bases between them. The length of the CDR3 is 17 residues. CDR1 SGHRS and CDR2 YFSETQ come from the germline V gene. The DNA for the CDR3 is TGCGCCAGCAGCTTGGGGATCGGGGGCGCGATGAGGGAGACCCAGTACTTC. Its protein is CASSLGIGGAMRETQYF.

CDR3 in DNA: TGTGCCAGCAGTCCTACCCCGAACACAGATACGCAGTATTTT. Translated, it gives CASSPTPNTDTQYF. The rearrangement links TRBV6-5 to TRBJ2-3; no reliable D call. V gave up 5 bases and J gave up 2 bases, with 11 bases separating them. In germline, CDR1 is MNHEY, CDR2 SVGAGI. The CDR3 sequence is 14 residues long.